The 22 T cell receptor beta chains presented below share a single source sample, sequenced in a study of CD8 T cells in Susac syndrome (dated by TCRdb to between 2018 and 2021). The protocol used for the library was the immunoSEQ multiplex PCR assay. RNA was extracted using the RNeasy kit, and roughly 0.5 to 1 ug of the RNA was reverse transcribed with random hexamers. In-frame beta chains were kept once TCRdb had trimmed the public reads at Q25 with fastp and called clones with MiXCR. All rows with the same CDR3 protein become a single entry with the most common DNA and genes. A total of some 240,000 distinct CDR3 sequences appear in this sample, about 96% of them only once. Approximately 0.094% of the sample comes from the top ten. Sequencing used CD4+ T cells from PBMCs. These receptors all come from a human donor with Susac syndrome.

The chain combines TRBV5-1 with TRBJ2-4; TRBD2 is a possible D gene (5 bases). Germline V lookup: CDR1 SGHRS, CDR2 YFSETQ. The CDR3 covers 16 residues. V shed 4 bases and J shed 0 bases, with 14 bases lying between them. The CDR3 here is CASSTGNNIAKNIQYF. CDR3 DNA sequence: TGCGCCAGCAGCACCGGGAATAATATAGCCAAAAACATTCAGTACTTC.

CDR3 region: CSARGLAGTDTQYF. CDR3 bases: TGCAGTGCTAGAGGGCTAGCCGGCACAGATACGCAGTATTTT. The chain has TRBV20-1 and TRBJ2-3, with D maybe TRBD2 (5 bases). The CDR3 contains 14 residues. V lost 1 base to trimming and J lost 1 base, with 9 bases between them. Germline V gene data show CDR1 as DFQATT and CDR2 as SNEGSKA (reference sequence).

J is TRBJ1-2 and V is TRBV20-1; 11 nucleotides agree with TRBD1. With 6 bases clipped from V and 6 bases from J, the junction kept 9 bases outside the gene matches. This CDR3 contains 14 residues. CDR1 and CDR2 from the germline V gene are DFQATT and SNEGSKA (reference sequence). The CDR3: CSASRGQGDDGYTF. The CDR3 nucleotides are TGCAGTGCAAGCAGGGGACAGGGGGACGATGGCTACACCTTC.

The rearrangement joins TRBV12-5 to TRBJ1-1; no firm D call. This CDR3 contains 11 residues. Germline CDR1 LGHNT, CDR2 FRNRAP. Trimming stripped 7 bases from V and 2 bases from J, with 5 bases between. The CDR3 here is CASAPNTEAFF. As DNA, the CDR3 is TGTGCTAGTGCCCCCAACACTGAAGCTTTCTTT.

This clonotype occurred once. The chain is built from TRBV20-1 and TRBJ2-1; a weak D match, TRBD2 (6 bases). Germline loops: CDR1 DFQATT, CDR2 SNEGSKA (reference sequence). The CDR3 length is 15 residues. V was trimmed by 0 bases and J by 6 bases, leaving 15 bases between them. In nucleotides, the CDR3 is TGCAGTGCTAGAGAACTTGGAGGAGGGCCCAATGAGCAGTTCTTC. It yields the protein CSARELGGGPNEQFF.

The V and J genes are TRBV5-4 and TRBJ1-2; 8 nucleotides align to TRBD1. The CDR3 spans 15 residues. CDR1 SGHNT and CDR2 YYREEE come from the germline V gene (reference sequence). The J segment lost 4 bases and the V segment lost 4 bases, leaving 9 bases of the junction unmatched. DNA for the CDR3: TGTGCCAGCAGCCCCCGGACAGGGACGGGCTATGGCTACACCTTC. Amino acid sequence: CASSPRTGTGYGYTF.

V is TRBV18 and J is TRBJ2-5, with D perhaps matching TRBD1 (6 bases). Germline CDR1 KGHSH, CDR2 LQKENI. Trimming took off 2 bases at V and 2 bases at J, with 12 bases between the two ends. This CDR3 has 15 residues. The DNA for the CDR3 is TGTGCCAGCTCACCAGGTACAGGGACACAAGAGACCCAGTACTTC. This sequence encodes CASSPGTGTQETQYF.

The CDR3 sequence is CASRPLNEGWGGYTF. As DNA, the CDR3 is TGTGCCAGCAGGCCCCTTAACGAAGGGTGGGGCGGCTACACCTTC. The chain employs TRBV28 and TRBJ1-2, with a possible D match to TRBD1 (5 bases). CDR3 length: 15 amino acids. The V end was cut by 6 bases, the J end by 8 bases, with 22 bases between. Germline loops: CDR1 MDHEN, CDR2 SYDVKM.

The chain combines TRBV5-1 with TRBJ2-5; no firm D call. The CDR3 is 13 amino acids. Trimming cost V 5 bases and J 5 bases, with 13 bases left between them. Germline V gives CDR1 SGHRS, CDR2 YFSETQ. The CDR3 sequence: CASRIGVEETQYF. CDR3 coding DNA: TGCGCCAGCAGGATTGGGGTGGAGGAGACCCAGTACTTC.

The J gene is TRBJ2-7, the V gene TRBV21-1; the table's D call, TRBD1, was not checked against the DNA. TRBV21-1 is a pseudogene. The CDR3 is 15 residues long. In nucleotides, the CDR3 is TGTGCCAGCAGCGAAGGGGCAGGGATGGATTACGAGCAGTACTTC. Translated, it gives CASSEGAGMDYEQYF.

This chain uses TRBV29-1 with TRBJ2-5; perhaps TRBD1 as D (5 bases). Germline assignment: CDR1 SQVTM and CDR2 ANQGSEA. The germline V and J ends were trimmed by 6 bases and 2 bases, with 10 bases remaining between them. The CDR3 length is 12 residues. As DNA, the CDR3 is TGCAGCGTCAGACAGAAACAAGAGACCCAGTACTTC. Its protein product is CSVRQKQETQYF. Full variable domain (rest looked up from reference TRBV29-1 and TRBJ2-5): SAVISQKPSRDICQRGTSLTIQCQVDSQVTMMFWYRQQPGQSLTLIATANQGSEATYESGFVIDKFPISRPNLTFSTLTVSNMSPEDSSIYLCSVRQKQETQYFGPGTRLLVL.

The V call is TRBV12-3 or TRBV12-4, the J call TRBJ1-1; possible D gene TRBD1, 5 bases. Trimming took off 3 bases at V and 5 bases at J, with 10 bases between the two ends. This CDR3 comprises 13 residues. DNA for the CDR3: TGTGCCAGCAGTTTCCCAGGGTTAACTGAAGCTTTCTTT. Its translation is CASSFPGLTEAFF.

In DNA, the CDR3 is TGCAGCGTTGAAGATAATTTAGGACAGGGCAACTATGGCTACACCTTC. Residues: CSVEDNLGQGNYGYTF. The rearrangement uses TRBV29-1 and TRBJ1-2, with TRBD1 matching over 8 bases. Germline V gene sequence: CDR1 SQVTM, CDR2 ANQGSEA. J was trimmed by 2 bases and V by 0 bases; bases with no gene match: 8. The CDR3 totals 16 residues. The full variable domain, its missing parts supplied by reference TRBV29-1 and TRBJ1-2, is SAVISQKPSRDICQRGTSLTIQCQVDSQVTMMFWYRQQPGQSLTLIATANQGSEATYESGFVIDKFPISRPNLTFSTLTVSNMSPEDSSIYLCSVEDNLGQGNYGYTFGSGTRLTVV.

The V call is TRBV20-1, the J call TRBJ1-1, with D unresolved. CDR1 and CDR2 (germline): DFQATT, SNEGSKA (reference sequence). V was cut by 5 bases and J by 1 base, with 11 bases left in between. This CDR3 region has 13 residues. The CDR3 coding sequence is TGCAGTGCTCCTAAGACTGAGAACACTGAAGCTTTCTTT. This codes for CSAPKTENTEAFF.

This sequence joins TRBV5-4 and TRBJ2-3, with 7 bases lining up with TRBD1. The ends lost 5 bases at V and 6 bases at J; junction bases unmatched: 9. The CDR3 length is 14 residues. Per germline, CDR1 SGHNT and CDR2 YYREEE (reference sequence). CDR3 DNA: TGTGCCAGCAGGACCCAGGGGGTGGAGGATACGCAGTATTTT. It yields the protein CASRTQGVEDTQYF.

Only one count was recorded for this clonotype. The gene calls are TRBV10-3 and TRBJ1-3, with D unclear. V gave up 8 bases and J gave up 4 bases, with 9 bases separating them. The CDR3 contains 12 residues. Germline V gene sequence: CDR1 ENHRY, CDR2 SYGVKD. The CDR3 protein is CAIGNLGNTIYF. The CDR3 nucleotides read TGTGCCATCGGGAATCTCGGAAACACCATATATTTT.

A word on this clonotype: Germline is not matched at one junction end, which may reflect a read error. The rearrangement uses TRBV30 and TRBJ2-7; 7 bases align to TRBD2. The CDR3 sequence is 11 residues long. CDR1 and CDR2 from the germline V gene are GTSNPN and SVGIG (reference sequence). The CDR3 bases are TGTGCCTGGAGCCTCCGCGGGACTACCATATTC. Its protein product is CAWSLRGTTIF.

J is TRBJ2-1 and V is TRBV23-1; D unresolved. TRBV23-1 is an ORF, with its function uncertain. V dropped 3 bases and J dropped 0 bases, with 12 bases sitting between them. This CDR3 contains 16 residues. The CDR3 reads CASSQTFQASYNEQFF. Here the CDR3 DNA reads TGCGCCAGCAGTCAGACTTTCCAGGCCTCCTACAATGAGCAGTTCTTC.

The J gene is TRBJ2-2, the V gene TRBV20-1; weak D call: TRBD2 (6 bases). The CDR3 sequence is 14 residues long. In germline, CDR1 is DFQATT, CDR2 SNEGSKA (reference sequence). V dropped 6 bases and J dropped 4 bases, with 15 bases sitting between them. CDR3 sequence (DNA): TGCAGTGCGGGAGGATTCCCCCCCACCGGGGAGCTGTTTTTT. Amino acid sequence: CSAGGFPPTGELFF.

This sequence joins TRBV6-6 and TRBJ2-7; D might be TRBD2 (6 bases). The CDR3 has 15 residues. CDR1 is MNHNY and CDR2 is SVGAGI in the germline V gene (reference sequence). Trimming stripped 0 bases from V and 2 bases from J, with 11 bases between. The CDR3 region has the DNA TGTGCCAGCAGTTACTCGAGGAGGGAGGCCTACGAGCAGTACTTC. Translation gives CASSYSRREAYEQYF.

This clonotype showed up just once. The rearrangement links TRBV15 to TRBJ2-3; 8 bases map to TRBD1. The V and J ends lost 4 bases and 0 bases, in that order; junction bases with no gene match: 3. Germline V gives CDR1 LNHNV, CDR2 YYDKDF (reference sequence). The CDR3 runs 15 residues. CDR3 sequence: CATSTRTGSTDTQYF. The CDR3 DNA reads TGTGCCACCAGCACCCGGACAGGGAGCACAGATACGCAGTATTTT.

Here the CDR3 reads CALGLAESTYEQYF. The DNA for the CDR3 is TGTGCCCTGGGGCTAGCGGAGTCAACCTACGAGCAGTACTTC. The rearrangement links TRBV28 to TRBJ2-7; TRBD2 aligns across 7 bases. Unmatched junction bases numbered 12, after V lost 11 bases and J lost 2 bases. Germline loops: CDR1 MDHEN, CDR2 SYDVKM. CDR3 size: 14 residues.